This TCR beta chain was sequenced during a study of blood T cell repertoires in COVID-19. This clone was seen once. The V and J ends lost 7 bases and 4 bases respectively, with 14 bases between them. CDR1 SGHRS and CDR2 YFSETQ come from the germline V gene. This CDR3 contains 13 residues. Authors' data handling: Amplification from reference gene primers served as the basis for estimated nucleated cell counts. Clones were sequenced by immunoSEQ multiplex PCR, and TCRdb holds only the in-frame ones, with some missing. That table furnishes V, J and clone size, whereas the DNA furnished D and trimming. The sample consists of 500,000 or so clones, about 85% of them appearing once. Adults between about 18 and 89 years of age took part from 20 to 25 US areas. The study counted Cohort 3 donors as recovered given two negative PCRs, clearance, or symptom resolution.

Input material: PBMCs or T cells enriched from blood (not recorded which). This chain links TRBV5-1 with TRBJ1-2; D may be TRBD1 (5 bases). This receptor was obtained from a young woman who had recovered from COVID-19. Written as DNA, the CDR3 is TGCGCCAGCGGGGGGAGCACTAGCTATGGCTACACCTTC. Encoded protein: CASGGSTSYGYTF.